The rows below give T cell receptor beta chains drawn from one sample of a study of memory CD4+ T cells and cytomegalovirus serostatus. The protocol was immunoSEQ multiplex PCR, while the TCRdb copy is restricted to in-frame clones and leaves out a portion. The data show 80,000 to 100,000 clones, under 90% seen once. The material sequenced was memory CD4+ T cells from blood. Every receptor here comes from an adult in good health and CMV-seropositive. The CDR3 runs from the conserved cysteine through the conserved F or W.

CDR3 protein: CASSLGLATYEQYF
V gene: TRBV5-1
J gene: TRBJ2-7

CDR3 protein: CATSIEDGSYEQYF
V gene: TRBV15
J gene: TRBJ2-7

CDR3 protein: CASSLVRDGEQFF
V gene: TRBV7-8
J gene: TRBJ2-1

CDR3 protein: CASCYPDPHAGNTIYF
V gene: TRBV5-1
J gene: TRBJ1-3

CDR3 protein: CASSLGGISTDTQYF
V gene: TRBV28
J gene: TRBJ2-3

CDR3 protein: CASSDGSRSYNEQFF
V gene: TRBV25-1
J gene: TRBJ2-1

CDR3 protein: CASLEGGRGNTIYF
V gene: TRBV6-6
J gene: TRBJ1-3

CDR3 protein: CASSSMTSGYTDTQYF
V gene: TRBV5-1
J gene: TRBJ2-3

CDR3 protein: CASSFYPAGNSYEQYF
V gene: TRBV7-8
J gene: TRBJ2-7

CDR3 protein: CASSEGLAGEDEQYF
V gene: TRBV5-1
J gene: TRBJ2-7

CDR3 protein: CASSLGARSYEQYF
V gene: TRBV27
J gene: TRBJ2-7

CDR3 protein: CASSPQWTNTEAFF
V gene: TRBV7-2
J gene: TRBJ1-1

CDR3 protein: CASSSGTSGDNEQFF
V gene: TRBV7-9
J gene: TRBJ2-1

CDR3 protein: CASSPKDRGRGNTIYF
V gene: TRBV7-9
J gene: TRBJ1-3

CDR3 protein: CASGAGFYEQYF
V gene: TRBV19
J gene: TRBJ2-7

CDR3 protein: CASSRTDSLNQPQHF
V gene: TRBV9
J gene: TRBJ1-5

CDR3 protein: CASSLWGEEKLFF
V gene: TRBV11-2
J gene: TRBJ1-4

CDR3 protein: CASTANTDTQYF
V gene: TRBV5-1
J gene: TRBJ2-3

CDR3 protein: CSLSTPGTGMNTEAFF
V gene: TRBV29-1
J gene: TRBJ1-1

CDR3 protein: CASSVGFNQPQHF
V gene: TRBV6-1
J gene: TRBJ1-5